This TCR beta chain emerged from a study of spatial heterogeneity in lung cancer (dated by TCRdb to the late 2010s). The study in broad terms: More beta-chain than alpha-chain transcripts were consistently detected, likely reflecting higher beta-chain transcript abundance. Nonsynonymous mutation counts, determined by whole-exome sequencing of tumor tissue, were related to TCR repertoire features. In the raw uncorrected reads, each unique combination of TCR and UMI appeared more than ten times on average. Both alpha and beta chains were TCR-sequenced in samples taken at surgery, namely 220 tumor regions, around 64 matched nontumor lung samples and 50 to 60 PBMC samples. TCR alpha and beta repertoires were quantitatively compared across multiple tumor regions, matched nontumor lung and blood in non-small cell lung cancer. Overall study results and their limits: Additional single-cell paired TCR alpha and beta sequencing was considered necessary to confirm, at a functional level, the hypothesis that regional TCRs recognize regional mutations. Ubiquitous expanded tumor TCRs were found in blood more often at tumor resection than at routine follow-up.

This clonotype was counted ten times or more. Its target antigen remains unknown. Per-base qualities were not stored, and no clone one base away is much larger. The receptor library was made with 5' RACE. Sequenced using a NextSeq 500. To allow correction of PCR and sequencing errors, the TCR library protocol tagged every TCR cDNA molecule with a unique molecular identifier. The source study handled its data this way. TCR identification, UMI-based error correction and CDR3 extraction were performed with Decombinator tools. TCRs above a frequency of 2 per 1,000, corresponding to the top 1% of the tumor frequency distribution, were defined as expanded. Renyi diversity was computed with the R vegan package after each repertoire had been subsampled 100 times to 5,000 TCRs. CDR3 similarity networks were built from amino acid triplet string-kernel similarity, connecting CDR3s with pairwise similarity above 0.82. TCRdb trimmed the raw reads at Q25, called clones with MiXCR and kept productive beta chains. Rows matching on CDR3 protein sequence are summarized as one entry with the most common DNA and genes. V and J calls and clone size were set by TCRdb, not the authors. For this sample there are 35,000 to 55,000 distinct CDR3 sequences; approximately 13% appear just once. The ten largest clones capture approximately 60% of the sample.

Read against the paper, the sample's time point label means: sample taken at primary tumor resection. Samples were obtained from roughly 72 patients with early-stage, untreated non-small cell lung cancer from the lung TRACERx cohort. Whole RNA extracted from tumor and nontumor lung tissue, or from cryopreserved PBMC samples, was used for TCR sequencing without cell sorting. Patients were selected for TCR sequencing only if sufficient RNA was available from at least two tumor regions. Measured from the cysteine to the phenylalanine, the CDR3 is 14 residues long. Solely the CDR3 DNA is kept, with 42 bases framed from the first base. The germline V gene encodes CDR1 SQVTM and CDR2 ANQGSEA. The germline V end is reduced by 6 bases and the J end by 4 bases; junction bases left unmatched: 10.

Recombination linked TRBV29-1 to TRBJ2-7, and TRBD1 aligns with 9 junction nucleotides. The origin of this receptor is a male donor with early-stage non-small cell lung cancer. The source was PBMCs, collected at surgery. The DNA sequence reads TGCAGCGTGGCCGGGACAGGGCCTACTTACGAGCAGTACTTC. Its product reads: CSVAGTGPTYEQYF.